This TCR beta chain was sequenced in a study of blood T cell repertoires in COVID-19. Across the study: In each case, the material was cDNA or gDNA derived from T cells, B-cell-depleted T cells, or PBMCs.

Produced via immunoSEQ multiplex PCR; TCRdb's table is partial and in-frame only. The table lists around 200,000 clones, around 84% of them singletons. CDR3 length equals 13 residues. Germline V gives CDR1 SGHVS, CDR2 FQNEAQ. The V gene lost 1 base and the J gene lost 3 bases, with 7 bases spanning the gap. Input material: peripheral blood. The receptor was isolated from a man older than 75 with acute or convalescent COVID-19. The chain has TRBV7-8 and TRBJ2-7; D not resolved. The CDR3 loop is CASSLVPSYEQYF. The CDR3 DNA is TGTGCCAGCAGCTTAGTTCCCAGCTACGAGCAGTACTTC.